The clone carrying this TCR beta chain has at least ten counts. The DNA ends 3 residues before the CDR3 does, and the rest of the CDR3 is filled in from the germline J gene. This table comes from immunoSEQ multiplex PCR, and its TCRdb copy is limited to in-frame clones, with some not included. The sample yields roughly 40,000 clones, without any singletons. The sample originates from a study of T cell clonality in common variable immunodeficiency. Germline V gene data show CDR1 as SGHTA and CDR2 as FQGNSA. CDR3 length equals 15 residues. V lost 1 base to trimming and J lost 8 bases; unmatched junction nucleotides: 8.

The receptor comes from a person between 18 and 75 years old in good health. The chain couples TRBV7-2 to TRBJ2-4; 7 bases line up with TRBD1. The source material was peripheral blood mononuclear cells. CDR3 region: CASSLVGQTLYIQYF. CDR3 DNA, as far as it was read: TGTGCCAGCAGCTTAGTGGGACAGACTCTATACATT.